The next 30 T cell receptor beta chains were all read from a single sample in a study of early T cells in non-severe SARS-CoV-2 infection. TCRdb used MiXCR to reprocess the 5' RACE reads, holding one entry per CDR3 protein. The data hold 25,000 to 30,000 distinct CDR3 sequences, with roughly 5.7% observed a single time. Specimen: whole blood. The receptors were sampled from an adult who was a healthcare worker with PCR-confirmed SARS-CoV-2 infection or an uninfected control (not recorded which).

In its sample, this clonotype was seen many times. This chain links TRBV7-2 with TRBJ1-2, with a possible D match to TRBD1 (5 bases). Trimming took off 3 bases at V and 4 bases at J, with 15 bases between the two ends. The CDR3 totals 15 residues. The germline V gene has CDR1 SGHTA and CDR2 FQGNSA. CDR3 amino acids: CASSLGDGPLYGYTF. CDR3 in DNA: TGTGCCAGCAGCTTGGGGGATGGTCCCCTCTATGGCTACACCTTC.

This clonotype was seen ten or more times. The V call is TRBV28, the J call TRBJ2-7, with 9 bases that match TRBD1. The germline gives CDR1 MDHEN, CDR2 SYDVKM. The CDR3 length is 15 residues. J lost 4 bases, V lost 6 bases, and 10 bases had no gene match. The CDR3 loop reads CASSPPGTGRYEQYF. Written as DNA, the CDR3 is TGTGCCAGCAGCCCACCCGGGACAGGGAGGTACGAGCAGTACTTC.

This clonotype was counted at least ten times. This chain links TRBV5-4 with TRBJ2-5, with D hard to call. The CDR3 consists of 13 residues. Germline CDR1 and CDR2: SGHNT and YYREEE (reference sequence). Trimming took 4 bases from V and 2 from J, leaving 9 bases between them. CDR3 nucleotide sequence: TGTGCCAGCAGCCTGGGCACACAAGAGACCCAGTACTTC. It yields the protein CASSLGTQETQYF.

In this sample, this clonotype turned up many times. DNA of the CDR3: TGCAGCGTTGTCAGGACAGGGAGCTCCTACGAGCAGTACTTC. Residues: CSVVRTGSSYEQYF. The chain uses TRBV29-1 and TRBJ2-7, with 8 positions matching TRBD1. Germline CDR1 reads SQVTM; CDR2 reads ANQGSEA. CDR3 length: 14 residues. The V gene end was trimmed by 4 bases and the J gene end by 0 bases; junction bases not matched to a gene: 5.

This clonotype was picked up a small number of times. The rearrangement links TRBV4-2 to TRBJ2-7, with D tentatively TRBD1 (6 bases). Germline CDR1 reads LGHNA; CDR2 reads YNFKEQ. The V and J ends lost 2 bases and 3 bases respectively, with 8 bases between them. The CDR3 runs 13 residues. The CDR3 loop reads CASSQTGYYEQYF. DNA of the CDR3: TGTGCCAGCAGCCAAACAGGGTACTACGAGCAGTACTTC.

The gene calls are TRBV7-2 and TRBJ2-4; 8 nucleotides line up with TRBD2. The CDR3 is 14 amino acids. Looked up from germline, CDR1 is SGHTA and CDR2 is FQGNSA. V lost 5 bases, J lost 5 bases, and 5 bases stayed unmatched. The chain's CDR3 is CASSRGGRQNIQYF. The CDR3 region has the DNA TGTGCCAGCAGCCGCGGGGGGAGGCAAAACATTCAGTACTTC.

This clonotype was counted between two and nine times. CDR3 nucleotide sequence: TGTGCCAGCCGACTTAGCGGGAATATCGCCGGGGAGCTGTTTTTT. Its protein is CASRLSGNIAGELFF. The chain combines TRBV7-9 with TRBJ2-2; the match to TRBD2 covers 8 bases. Germline values: CDR1 SEHNR, CDR2 FQNEAQ (reference sequence). CDR3 length: 15 amino acids. J was trimmed by 6 bases and V by 8 bases; bases with no gene match: 11.

Only a few counts were recorded for this clonotype. The chain couples TRBV6-1 to TRBJ2-3; TRBD1 matches at 9 bases. The germline V gene has CDR1 MNHNS and CDR2 SASEGT. The CDR3 consists of 16 residues. The junction had 10 bases not matched to a gene; V was cut back by 6 bases and J by 3 bases. The CDR3 coding sequence is TGTGCCAGCAGAGTCCAGGGACAGGGTTATACAGATACGCAGTATTTT. It yields the protein CASRVQGQGYTDTQYF.

This clonotype occurred a few times. V gene TRBV7-2 combines with J gene TRBJ2-5; TRBD2 aligns across 8 bases. CDR1 SGHTA and CDR2 FQGNSA come from the germline V gene. After removal of 2 bases from V and 2 bases from J, the junction contained 7 bases not matched to a gene. The CDR3 spans 16 residues. The CDR3 reads CASSLYGGASQETQYF. The CDR3 DNA reads as TGTGCCAGCAGCTTATACGGGGGGGCCTCGCAAGAGACCCAGTACTTC.

The table lists this clonotype with a few counts. The J gene is TRBJ2-2, the V gene TRBV7-3; D uncertain. Trimming left V 5 bases short and J 3 bases short, with 7 bases between. The germline V gene encodes CDR1 SGHTA and CDR2 FQGTGA. The CDR3 extends over 13 amino acids. The CDR3 is CASSASYTGELFF. CDR3 nucleotide sequence: TGTGCCAGCAGCGCCTCCTACACCGGGGAGCTGTTTTTT.

This clonotype came up once. The chain uses TRBV7-9 and TRBJ2-7, with TRBD1 as a possible D gene (6 bases). The CDR3 consists of 17 residues. CDR1 is SEHNR, CDR2 FQNEAQ, per germline (reference sequence). The V and J ends lost 0 bases and 0 bases respectively, with 15 bases between them. This CDR3 reads CASSLAAVRDNSYEQYF. DNA of the CDR3: TGTGCCAGCAGCTTAGCGGCGGTCAGGGACAACTCCTACGAGCAGTACTTC.

The V call is TRBV7-2, the J call TRBJ2-3; no clear D gene. This CDR3 is 12 amino acids long. The germline CDR1 and CDR2 sequences are SGHTA and FQGNSA. V lost 4 bases, J lost 7 bases, and 9 bases lay in between. The CDR3 sequence is CASSSLRNTQYF. The CDR3 coding sequence is TGTGCCAGCAGCTCCCTGAGGAATACGCAGTATTTT. The full variable domain, completed using reference TRBV7-2 and TRBJ2-3, is GAGVSQSPSNKVTEKGKDVELRCDPISGHTALYWYRQSLGQGLEFLIYFQGNSAPDKSGLPSDRFSAERTGGSVSTLTIQRTQQEDSAVYLCASSSLRNTQYFGPGTRLTVL.

This clonotype was recorded at least ten times. The V call is TRBV7-3, the J call TRBJ2-1, with D possibly matching TRBD1 (6 bases). The CDR3 is made up of 13 amino acids. Trimming removed 3 bases at V and 9 bases at J, with 12 bases between. Germline lookup yields CDR1 SGHTA and CDR2 FQGTGA. The CDR3 reads CASSLQGRVEQFF. The CDR3 DNA sequence: TGTGCCAGCAGCTTGCAGGGGCGGGTTGAGCAGTTCTTC.

This clonotype was counted many times. V usage is TRBV9 and J usage is TRBJ1-1; weak D call: TRBD1 (5 bases). Between the trimmed V and J ends, which lost 0 bases and 4 bases, there was a span of 10 bases. The germline CDR1 and CDR2 sequences are SGDLS and YYNGEE. CDR3 length equals 14 residues. The chain's CDR3 is CASSVGQGSTEAFF. CDR3 nucleotides: TGTGCCAGCAGCGTAGGGCAGGGATCCACTGAAGCTTTCTTT. Variable domain in full (rest from reference TRBV9 and TRBJ1-1): DSGVTQTPKHLITATGQRVTLRCSPRSGDLSVYWYQQSLDQGLQFLIQYYNGEERAKGNILERFSAQQFPDLHSELNLSSLELGDSALYFCASSVGQGSTEAFFGQGTRLTVV.

This clonotype was seen many times. The genes are TRBV7-8 and TRBJ2-6, with no clear D. V lost 3 bases to trimming and J lost 4 bases, with 4 bases between them. Germline V lookup: CDR1 SGHVS, CDR2 FQNEAQ. This CDR3 spans 13 amino acids. CDR3 sequence: CASSFLGANVLTF. As DNA, the CDR3 is TGTGCCAGCAGCTTCCTCGGGGCCAACGTCCTGACTTTC.

This clonotype was seen at least ten times. J is TRBJ1-1 and V is TRBV6-2 or TRBV6-3, with D unresolved. Germline V gene data show CDR1 as MNHEY and CDR2 as SVGEGT. Trimming shortened V by 3 bases and J by 5 bases, and 10 bases separated the two germline ends. The length of the CDR3 is 13 residues. The CDR3 protein is CASSYLKRTEAFF. CDR3 DNA sequence: TGTGCCAGCAGTTATCTGAAGAGGACTGAAGCTTTCTTT.

As regards this clonotype: A much larger clone differs from this one at a single base, so this may be a read error. The gene calls are TRBV9 and TRBJ2-3; D uncertain. The CDR3 length is 12 residues. CDR1 and CDR2 from the germline V gene are SGDLS and YYNGEE. Written as DNA, the CDR3 is TGTGCCAGCGGCGGAAGCACAGATATGCAGTATTTT. Translating gives CASGGSTDMQYF. Together with reference TRBV9 and TRBJ2-3, the CDR3 gives the full variable domain: DSGVTQTPKHLITATGQRVTLRCSPRSGDLSVYWYQQSLDQGLQFLIQYYNGEERAKGNILERFSAQQFPDLHSELNLSSLELGDSALYFCASGGSTDMQYFGPGTRLTVL.

This CDR3 is CASSTRLDAEAFF. CDR3 nucleotides: TGCGCCAGCAGCACGCGGTTGGACGCTGAAGCTTTCTTT. V is TRBV5-1 and J is TRBJ1-1, with D unclear. CDR1 SGHRS and CDR2 YFSETQ come from the germline V gene. V lost 4 bases and J 6 bases, leaving 13 bases between the germline ends. CDR3 length equals 13 residues.

This clonotype was counted only a few times. The rearrangement links TRBV20-1 to TRBJ1-5; TRBD1 agrees at 7 bases. This CDR3 region has 13 residues. Germline lookup yields CDR1 DFQATT and CDR2 SNEGSKA (reference sequence). Trimming at V came to 6 bases and at J to 3 bases, leaving 5 bases not matched to a gene. The CDR3 region is CSAWDSLNQPQHF. Written as DNA, the CDR3 is TGCAGTGCATGGGACAGCCTCAATCAGCCCCAGCATTTT.

In this sample, this clonotype turned up many times. The chain has TRBV25-1 and TRBJ2-5; tentatively, D is TRBD1 or TRBD2 (5 bases each). Germline values: CDR1 MGHDK, CDR2 SYGVNS. Trimming took 4 bases from V and 4 from J, leaving 13 bases between them. The CDR3 runs to 14 residues. CDR3 DNA sequence: TGTGCCAGCAGTGGGATCGGGACCGGAGAGACCCAGTACTTC. Translated, it gives CASSGIGTGETQYF.

This clonotype showed up just a few times. The chain has TRBV5-5 and TRBJ1-1, with unresolved D. Germline-derived CDR1 and CDR2 are SGHKS and YYEKEE (reference sequence). The V and J ends lost 2 bases and 5 bases respectively, with 19 bases between them. The CDR3 is 16 residues long. CDR3: CASSLSRMDLGTEAFF. The CDR3 bases are TGTGCCAGCAGCTTATCCCGGATGGACCTCGGGACTGAAGCTTTCTTT.

In this sample, this clonotype turned up many times. This sequence joins TRBV12-3 or TRBV12-4 and TRBJ1-4; D ambiguous. Trimming stripped 4 bases from V and 7 bases from J, with 16 bases between. This CDR3 contains 15 residues. CDR3 nucleotides: TGTGCCAGCAGTTCCGACGGAGGTGGTGGTGAAAAACTGTTTTTT. Protein: CASSSDGGGGEKLFF.

This clonotype appeared many times. The chain joins TRBV20-1 to TRBJ1-5; D gene ambiguous. The CDR3 loop spans 14 amino acids. The germline V gene encodes CDR1 DFQATT and CDR2 SNEGSKA (reference sequence). Trimming pared 4 bases from V and 0 bases from J, leaving 10 bases between. CDR3 coding DNA: TGCAGTGCTAAAGAGGTCAATAGCAATCAGCCCCAGCATTTT. Translated: CSAKEVNSNQPQHF.

This clonotype was counted ten times or more. The chain combines TRBV15 with TRBJ2-3; tentatively, D is TRBD1 (6 bases). This CDR3 contains 19 residues. Per the germline V gene, CDR1 is LNHNV and CDR2 is YYDKDF (reference sequence). With 1 base removed from V and 0 bases from J, the gap between germline ends came to 20 bases. The CDR3 protein is CATSRASRGYRDSTDTQYF. CDR3 nucleotides: TGTGCCACCAGCAGAGCCTCGAGGGGGTACAGGGATAGCACAGATACGCAGTATTTT.

The table lists this clonotype with many counts. This chain uses TRBV6-2 or TRBV6-3 with TRBJ2-1, with TRBD2 matching over 15 bases. The CDR3 extends over 13 amino acids. Germline V gene sequence: CDR1 MNHEY, CDR2 SVGEGT. The J segment lost 15 bases and the V segment lost 6 bases, leaving 6 bases of the junction unmatched. This CDR3 is CASSRTSGRAMFF. The CDR3 region has the DNA TGTGCCAGCAGCCGGACTAGCGGGAGGGCGATGTTCTTC.

This clonotype was counted many times. J is TRBJ2-2 and V is TRBV19, with no clear D. Trimming took 3 bases from V and 3 from J, leaving 14 bases between them. The CDR3 is 16 amino acids. Germline CDR1 is LNHDA and CDR2 is SQIVND (reference sequence). The CDR3: CASSMGPARHTGELFF. The CDR3, as DNA: TGTGCCAGTAGTATGGGTCCAGCGAGACACACCGGGGAGCTGTTTTTT. The full variable domain, rest sourced from reference TRBV19 and TRBJ2-2, is DGGITQSPKYLFRKEGQNVTLSCEQNLNHDAMYWYRQDPGQGLRLIYYSQIVNDFQKGDIAEGYSVSREKKESFPLTVTSAQKNPTAFYLCASSMGPARHTGELFFGEGSRLTVL.

This clonotype was seen ten or more times. This chain uses TRBV7-9 with TRBJ1-4; 8 positions match TRBD1. The J segment lost 8 bases and the V segment lost 0 bases, leaving 8 bases of the junction unmatched. Per the germline V gene, CDR1 is SEHNR and CDR2 is FQNEAQ (reference sequence). There are 16 residues in the CDR3. Here the CDR3 reads CASSLAVRGRQEKLFF. In DNA, the CDR3 is TGTGCCAGCAGCTTAGCGGTCAGGGGGCGCCAAGAAAAACTGTTTTTT.

Only a few counts were recorded for this clonotype. V usage is TRBV6-1 and J usage is TRBJ1-5; D possibly corresponds to TRBD1 (6 bases). The germline V gene has CDR1 MNHNS and CDR2 SASEGT. The germline V and J ends were trimmed by 7 bases and 11 bases, with 27 bases remaining between them. This CDR3 has 16 amino acids. Written as DNA, the CDR3 is TGTGCCAGCAAAGTAGGGGGGAGGACAAGATCAGCGACCCAGCATTTT. This sequence encodes CASKVGGRTRSATQHF.

The chain has TRBV7-8 and TRBJ2-3, with D unclear. This CDR3 region has 15 residues. V was clipped by 1 base and J by 5 bases, with 13 bases between them. CDR1 and CDR2 from the germline V gene are SGHVS and FQNEAQ. The chain's CDR3 is CASSLGLAVQDTQYF. CDR3 DNA: TGTGCCAGCAGCTTAGGTTTGGCGGTACAAGATACGCAGTATTTT.

The sample holds many counts of this clonotype. The chain couples TRBV10-3 to TRBJ2-2; D gene unclear. Trimming shortened V by 6 bases and J by 0 bases, and 8 bases separated the two germline ends. The CDR3 runs to 14 residues. The germline V gene encodes CDR1 ENHRY and CDR2 SYGVKD. The CDR3 DNA reads as TGTGCCATCAGGGGCACTTCGAACACCGGGGAGCTGTTTTTT. This encodes CAIRGTSNTGELFF.